The rows below give T cell receptor beta chains drawn from one sample of a study of CD8 T cells in Susac syndrome. TCRdb reprocessed the immunoSEQ multiplex PCR reads with MiXCR, giving one entry per CDR3 protein. This sample has approximately 53,000 distinct CDR3 sequences, with just over 90% found just once. Sequencing used CD8+ T cells from PBMCs. These receptors were collected from a human donor with multiple sclerosis. Each CDR3 is given with its conserved first and last residue. Each record gives: D gene, clone size, J gene, V gene, CDR3 DNA, CDR3 protein. A D gene is named only where the DNA matches it firmly. Clone size is shown for a subset of rows, as once, few, many or a class of expanded clone.

>-|few|TRBJ2-2|TRBV27
TGTGCCAGCAGTTTTGGGCACTGGAACACCGGGGAGCTGTTTTTT
CASSFGHWNTGELFF
>-|-|TRBJ2-1|TRBV6-4
TGTGCCAGCAGTGAAAGGTTGATGAATGAGCAGTTCTTC
CASSERLMNEQFF
>-|-|TRBJ1-4|TRBV19
TGTGCCAGTAGTATCGGGCTTGTACAGCTTAATGAAAAACTGTTTTTT
CASSIGLVQLNEKLFF
>-|once|TRBJ2-7|TRBV20-1
TGCAGTGCTAGAGGAGGCGGGACGTTTCCCTACGAGCAGTACTTC
CSARGGGTFPYEQYF
>-|-|TRBJ2-5|TRBV7-9
TGTGCCGGTGGGGGGGCGAACCCTCAAGAGACCCAGTACTTC
CAGGGANPQETQYF
>-|-|TRBJ2-7|TRBV28
TGTGCCAGCAGTCCCCTCCAGTCGCGTAGCTCCTACGAGCAGTACTTC
CASSPLQSRSSYEQYF
>TRBD1|-|TRBJ1-1|TRBV4-1
TGCGCCAGCAGCCTCACAGGGGTCATGAACACTGAAGCTTTCTTT
CASSLTGVMNTEAFF
>TRBD1|-|TRBJ1-3|TRBV11-1
TGTGCCAGCAGCCTGTGGGACAGCGACGGAAACACCATATATTTT
CASSLWDSDGNTIYF
>-|once|TRBJ2-2|TRBV13
TGTGCCAGCAGCTTAGGCCGACAACCCGGCAGGGAGCTGTTTTTT
CASSLGRQPGRELFF
>TRBD1|-|TRBJ2-7|TRBV7-9
TGTGCCAGCAGCACACAGTCCGGGACAGGGACTTTCGACGAGCAGTACTTC
CASSTQSGTGTFDEQYF
>-|-|TRBJ2-5|TRBV14
TGTGCCAGCAGCCAACTCCTGGAGACCCAGTACTTC
CASSQLLETQYF
>TRBD2|-|TRBJ2-5|TRBV9
TGTGCCAGCAGCGTAACTAGCGGGGGGATTCAAGAGACCCAGTACTTC
CASSVTSGGIQETQYF
>-|few|TRBJ1-4|TRBV11-2
TGTGCCAGCAGCCTCGTGACCGACCTTAATGAAAAACTGTTTTTT
CASSLVTDLNEKLFF
>-|-|TRBJ2-3|TRBV12-3/TRBV12-4
TGTGCCACCGGGGGGCCTACGCAGTATTTT
CATGGPTQYF
>-|-|TRBJ1-4|TRBV28
TGTGCCAGCAGTAGTCGACAGAACGCGCGTGAAAAACTGTTTTTT
CASSSRQNAREKLFF
>-|-|TRBJ2-3|TRBV9
TGTGCCAGCAGCGTAGTAGAAGATACGCAGTATTTT
CASSVVEDTQYF
>-|-|TRBJ1-1|TRBV28
TGTGCCAGCAGCACCCGACAGGTTGGGAGGAACACTGAAGCTTTCTTT
CASSTRQVGRNTEAFF
>-|-|TRBJ1-6|TRBV11-2
TGTGCCAGCGGGGATTCACCCCTCCACTTT
CASGDSPLHF
>-|-|TRBJ1-2|TRBV5-1
TGCGCCAGCAGCTTGGAAGGAGTGACTAACTATGGCTACACCTTC
CASSLEGVTNYGYTF
>-|-|TRBJ1-1|TRBV15
TGTGCCACCAGCGCGTCCCACATGAACACTGAAGCTTTCTTT
CATSASHMNTEAFF
>-|-|TRBJ1-2|TRBV2
TGTGCCAGCAGTGATTTCGACAGCGTCTATGGCTACACCTTC
CASSDFDSVYGYTF
>-|-|TRBJ2-3|TRBV7-9
TGTGCCAGCAGCTCCGACCTGGGCGATACGCAGTATTTT
CASSSDLGDTQYF
>-|-|TRBJ2-7|TRBV4-2
TGTGCCAGCAGCCAATTTAGCACCTACGAGCAGTACTTC
CASSQFSTYEQYF
>-|-|TRBJ1-1|TRBV10-2
TGCGCCAGCCTCAGGGGGAACACTGAAGCTTTCTTT
CASLRGNTEAFF
>TRBD1|-|TRBJ1-5|TRBV6-9
TGTGCCAGCTTGACAGGGGATGAAGATCAGCCCCAGCATTTT
CASLTGDEDQPQHF
>-|-|TRBJ2-5|TRBV14
TGTGCCAGCAGCCAATTCCACTCCGGACCTATCGCCCAGTACTTC
CASSQFHSGPIAQYF